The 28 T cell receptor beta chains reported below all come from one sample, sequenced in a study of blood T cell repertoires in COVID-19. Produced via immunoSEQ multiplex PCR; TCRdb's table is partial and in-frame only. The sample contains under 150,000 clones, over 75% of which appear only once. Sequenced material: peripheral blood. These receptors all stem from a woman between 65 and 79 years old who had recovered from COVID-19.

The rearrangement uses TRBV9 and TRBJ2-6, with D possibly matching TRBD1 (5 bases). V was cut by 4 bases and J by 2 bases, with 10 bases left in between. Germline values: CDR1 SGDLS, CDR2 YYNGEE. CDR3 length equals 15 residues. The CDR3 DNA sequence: TGTGCCAGCAGCCTATCCAGGGCTGGGGCCAACGTCCTGACTTTC. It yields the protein CASSLSRAGANVLTF.

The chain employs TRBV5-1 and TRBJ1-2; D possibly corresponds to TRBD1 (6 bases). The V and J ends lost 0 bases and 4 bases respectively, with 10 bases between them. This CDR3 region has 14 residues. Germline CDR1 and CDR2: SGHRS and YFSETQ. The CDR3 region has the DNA TGCGCCAGCAGCTTGGAGGGGGACACCTATGGCTACACCTTC. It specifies CASSLEGDTYGYTF.

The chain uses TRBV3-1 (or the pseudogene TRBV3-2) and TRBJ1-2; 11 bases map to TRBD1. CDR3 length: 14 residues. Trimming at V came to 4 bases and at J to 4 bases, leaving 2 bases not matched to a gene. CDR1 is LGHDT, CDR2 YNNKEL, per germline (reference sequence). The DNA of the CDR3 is TGTGCCAGCAGCCGGACAGGGGGCTTCTATGGCTACACCTTC. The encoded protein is CASSRTGGFYGYTF.

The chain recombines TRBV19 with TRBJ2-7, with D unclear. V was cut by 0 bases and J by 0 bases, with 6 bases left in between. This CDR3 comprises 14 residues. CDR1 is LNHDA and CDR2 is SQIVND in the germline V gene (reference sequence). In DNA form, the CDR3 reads TGTGCCAGTAGTATAGAAAGGAGCTCCTACGAGCAGTACTTC. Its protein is CASSIERSSYEQYF.

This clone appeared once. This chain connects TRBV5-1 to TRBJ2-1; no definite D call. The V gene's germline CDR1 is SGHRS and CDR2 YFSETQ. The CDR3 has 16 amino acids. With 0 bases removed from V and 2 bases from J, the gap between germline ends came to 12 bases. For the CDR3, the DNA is TGCGCCAGCAGCTTGGCGTGGGCACACCCCTACAATGAGCAGTTCTTC. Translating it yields CASSLAWAHPYNEQFF.

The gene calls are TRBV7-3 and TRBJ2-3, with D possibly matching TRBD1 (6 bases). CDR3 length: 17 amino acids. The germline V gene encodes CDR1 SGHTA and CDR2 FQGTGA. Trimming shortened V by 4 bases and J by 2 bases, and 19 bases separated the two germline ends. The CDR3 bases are TGTGCCAGCAGCTCCCGAGGTTTGGGGGCCAACACAGATACGCAGTATTTT. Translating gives CASSSRGLGANTDTQYF.

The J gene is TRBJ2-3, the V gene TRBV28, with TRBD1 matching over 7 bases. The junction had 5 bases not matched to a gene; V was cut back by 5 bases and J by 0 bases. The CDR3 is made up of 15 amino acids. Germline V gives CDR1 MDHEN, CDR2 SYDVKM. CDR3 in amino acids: CASSVRGPSTDTQYF. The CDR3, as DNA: TGTGCCAGCAGTGTTAGGGGGCCCAGCACAGATACGCAGTATTTT.

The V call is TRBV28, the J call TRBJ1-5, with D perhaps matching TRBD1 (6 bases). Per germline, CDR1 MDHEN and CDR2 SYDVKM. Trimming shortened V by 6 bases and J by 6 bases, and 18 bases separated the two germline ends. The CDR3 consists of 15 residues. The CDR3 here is CASRLYAGATQPQHF. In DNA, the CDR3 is TGTGCCAGCAGACTCTATGCAGGGGCCACTCAGCCCCAGCATTTT.

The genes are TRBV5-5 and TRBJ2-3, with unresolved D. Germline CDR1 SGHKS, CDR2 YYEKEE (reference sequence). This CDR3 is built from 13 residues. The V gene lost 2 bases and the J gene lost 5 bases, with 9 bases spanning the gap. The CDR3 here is CASSFPPLDTQYF. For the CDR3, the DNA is TGTGCCAGCAGCTTCCCCCCCCTAGATACGCAGTATTTT.

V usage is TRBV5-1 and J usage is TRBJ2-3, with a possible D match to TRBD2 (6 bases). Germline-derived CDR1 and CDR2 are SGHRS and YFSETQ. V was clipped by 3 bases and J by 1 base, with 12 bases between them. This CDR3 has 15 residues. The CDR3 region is CASSSGVRGTDTQYF. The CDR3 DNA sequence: TGCGCCAGCAGCTCGGGAGTGAGGGGCACAGATACGCAGTATTTT.

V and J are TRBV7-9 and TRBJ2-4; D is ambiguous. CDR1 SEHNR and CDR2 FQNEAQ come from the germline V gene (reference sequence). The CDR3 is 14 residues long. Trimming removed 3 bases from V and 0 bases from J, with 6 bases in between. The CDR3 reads CASSLSIAKNIQYF. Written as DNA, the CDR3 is TGTGCCAGCAGCTTGAGTATAGCCAAAAACATTCAGTACTTC. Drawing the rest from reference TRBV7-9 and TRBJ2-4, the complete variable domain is DTGVSQNPRHKITKRGQNVTFRCDPISEHNRLYWYRQTLGQGPEFLTYFQNEAQLEKSRLLSDRFSAERPKGSFSTLEIQRTEQGDSAMYLCASSLSIAKNIQYFGAGTRLSVL.

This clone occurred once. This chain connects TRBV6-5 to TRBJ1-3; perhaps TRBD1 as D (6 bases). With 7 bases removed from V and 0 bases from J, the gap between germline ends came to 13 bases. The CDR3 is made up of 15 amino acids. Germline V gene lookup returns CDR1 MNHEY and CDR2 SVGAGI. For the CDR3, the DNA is TGTGCCAGCACTCGGACAGCGATCTCTGGAAACACCATATATTTT. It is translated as CASTRTAISGNTIYF.

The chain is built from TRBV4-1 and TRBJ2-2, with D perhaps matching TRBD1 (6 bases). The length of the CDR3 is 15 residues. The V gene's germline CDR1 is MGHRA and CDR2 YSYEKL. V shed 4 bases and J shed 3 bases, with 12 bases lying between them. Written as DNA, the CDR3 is TGCGCCAGCAGCCCACAGGGTACCCACACCGGGGAGCTGTTTTTT. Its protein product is CASSPQGTHTGELFF.

The CDR3 is CASSTTGEVSPLHF. The CDR3 DNA sequence: TGTGCCAGCAGCACCACAGGGGAGGTTTCACCCCTCCACTTT. This chain joins TRBV7-2 and TRBJ1-6, with 7 bases matching TRBD1. V gave up 5 bases and J gave up 9 bases; unmatched junction bases: 7. Germline lookup yields CDR1 SGHTA and CDR2 FQGNSA. This CDR3 contains 14 residues. The entire variable domain, with the rest obtained from reference TRBV7-2 and TRBJ1-6, is as follows: GAGVSQSPSNKVTEKGKDVELRCDPISGHTALYWYRQSLGQGLEFLIYFQGNSAPDKSGLPSDRFSAERTGGSVSTLTIQRTQQEDSAVYLCASSTTGEVSPLHFGNGTRLTVT.

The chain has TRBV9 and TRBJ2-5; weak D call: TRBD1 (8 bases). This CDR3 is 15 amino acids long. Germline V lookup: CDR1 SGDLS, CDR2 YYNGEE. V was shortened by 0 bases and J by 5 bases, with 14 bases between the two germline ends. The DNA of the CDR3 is TGTGCCAGCAGCGTAGGTACAGGGGGGGTGGAGACCCAGTACTTC. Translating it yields CASSVGTGGVETQYF.

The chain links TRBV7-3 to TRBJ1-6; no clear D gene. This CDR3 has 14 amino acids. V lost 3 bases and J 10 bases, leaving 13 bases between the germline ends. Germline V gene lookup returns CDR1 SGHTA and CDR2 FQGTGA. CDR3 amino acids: CASSFGVEGSPLHF. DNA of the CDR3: TGTGCCAGCAGCTTTGGGGTGGAGGGCTCACCCCTCCACTTT. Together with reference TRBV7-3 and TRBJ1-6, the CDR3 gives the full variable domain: GAGVSQTPSNKVTEKGKYVELRCDPISGHTALYWYRQSLGQGPEFLIYFQGTGAADDSGLPNDRFFAVRPEGSVSTLKIQRTERGDSAVYLCASSFGVEGSPLHFGNGTRLTVT.

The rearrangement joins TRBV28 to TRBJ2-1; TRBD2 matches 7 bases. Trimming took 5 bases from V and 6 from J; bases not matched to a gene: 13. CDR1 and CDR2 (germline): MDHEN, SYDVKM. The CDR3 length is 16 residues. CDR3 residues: CASSTRLQRGSNEQFF. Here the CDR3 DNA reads TGTGCCAGCAGTACCCGACTCCAGCGGGGCTCCAATGAGCAGTTCTTC.

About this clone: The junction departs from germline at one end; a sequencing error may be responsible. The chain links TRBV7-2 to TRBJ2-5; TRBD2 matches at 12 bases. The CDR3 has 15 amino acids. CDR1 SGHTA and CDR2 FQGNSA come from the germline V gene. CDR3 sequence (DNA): TGTGCCAGCAGCCTAGCGGGGGGGCTGCAGGAGACCCAGTACTTC. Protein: CASSLAGGLQETQYF.

CDR3 protein: CAPTVRGGEETQYF. The CDR3, as DNA: TGTGCCCCCACCGTGAGGGGGGGGGAAGAGACCCAGTACTTC. J is TRBJ2-5 and V is TRBV6-4, with D possibly matching TRBD2 (7 bases). The CDR3 totals 14 residues. V gave up 11 bases and J gave up 3 bases, with 19 bases separating them. The germline CDR1 and CDR2 sequences are MRHNA and SNTAGT.

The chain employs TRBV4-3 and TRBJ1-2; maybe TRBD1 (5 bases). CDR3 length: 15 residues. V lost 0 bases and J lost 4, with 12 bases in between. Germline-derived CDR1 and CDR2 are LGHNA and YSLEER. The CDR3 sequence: CASSQDQGDPYGYTF. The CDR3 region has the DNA TGCGCCAGCAGCCAAGACCAAGGGGATCCCTATGGCTACACCTTC.

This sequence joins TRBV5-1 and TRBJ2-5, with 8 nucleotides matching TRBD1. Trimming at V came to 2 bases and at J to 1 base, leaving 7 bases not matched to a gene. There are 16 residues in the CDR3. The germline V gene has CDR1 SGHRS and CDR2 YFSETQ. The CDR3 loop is CASSFLGTGFQETQYF. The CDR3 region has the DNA TGCGCCAGCAGCTTCCTCGGGACAGGCTTCCAAGAGACCCAGTACTTC.

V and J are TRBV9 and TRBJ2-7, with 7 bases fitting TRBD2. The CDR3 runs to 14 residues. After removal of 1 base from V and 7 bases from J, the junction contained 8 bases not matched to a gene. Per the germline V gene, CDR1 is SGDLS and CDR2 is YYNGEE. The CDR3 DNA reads TGTGCCAGCAGCGTAAGCGGGGCAAATACTGAGCAGTACTTC. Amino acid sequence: CASSVSGANTEQYF.

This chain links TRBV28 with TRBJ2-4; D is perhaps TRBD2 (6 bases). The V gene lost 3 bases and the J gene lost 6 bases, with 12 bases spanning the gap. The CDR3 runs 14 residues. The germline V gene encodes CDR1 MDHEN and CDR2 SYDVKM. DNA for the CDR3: TGTGCCAGCAGTTTTCTGGGACTCCTAAACATTCAGTACTTC. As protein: CASSFLGLLNIQYF.

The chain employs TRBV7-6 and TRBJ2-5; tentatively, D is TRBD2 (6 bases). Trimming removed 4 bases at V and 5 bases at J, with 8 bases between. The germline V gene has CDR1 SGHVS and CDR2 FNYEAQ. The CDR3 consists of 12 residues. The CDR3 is CASSSGGETQYF. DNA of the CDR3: TGTGCCAGCAGCTCAGGAGGGGAGACCCAGTACTTC.

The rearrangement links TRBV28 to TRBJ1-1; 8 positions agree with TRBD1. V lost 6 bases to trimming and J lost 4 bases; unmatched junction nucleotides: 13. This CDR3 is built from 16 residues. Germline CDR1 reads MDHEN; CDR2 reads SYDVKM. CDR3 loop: CASRRQGTTGGTEAFF. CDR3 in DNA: TGTGCCAGCAGGCGACAGGGGACGACTGGGGGCACTGAAGCTTTCTTT.

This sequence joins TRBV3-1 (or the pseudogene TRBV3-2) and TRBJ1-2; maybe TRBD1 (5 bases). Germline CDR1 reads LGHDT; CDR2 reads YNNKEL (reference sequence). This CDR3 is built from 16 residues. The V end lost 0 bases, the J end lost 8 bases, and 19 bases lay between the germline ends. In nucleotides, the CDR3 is TGTGCCAGCAGCCAAGATGCCAGGGCCGCGATAAACGGCTACACCTTC. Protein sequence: CASSQDARAAINGYTF.

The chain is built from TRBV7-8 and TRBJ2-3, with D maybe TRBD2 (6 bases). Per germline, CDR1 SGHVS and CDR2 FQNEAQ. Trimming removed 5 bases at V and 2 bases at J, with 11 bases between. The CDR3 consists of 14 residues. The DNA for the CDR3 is TGTGCCAGCAGCCTTGGGGACTTCACAGATACGCAGTATTTT. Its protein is CASSLGDFTDTQYF.

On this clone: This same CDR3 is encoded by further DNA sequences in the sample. The CDR3 is CAISEGGPDTQYF. CDR3 nucleotide sequence: TGTGCCATCAGTGAGGGGGGCCCGGATACGCAGTATTTT. This rearrangement joins TRBV10-3 to TRBJ2-3, with D possibly TRBD1 on 6 matching bases. V lost 2 bases and J lost 6, with 9 bases in between. The germline V gene has CDR1 ENHRY and CDR2 SYGVKD. This CDR3 spans 13 amino acids.